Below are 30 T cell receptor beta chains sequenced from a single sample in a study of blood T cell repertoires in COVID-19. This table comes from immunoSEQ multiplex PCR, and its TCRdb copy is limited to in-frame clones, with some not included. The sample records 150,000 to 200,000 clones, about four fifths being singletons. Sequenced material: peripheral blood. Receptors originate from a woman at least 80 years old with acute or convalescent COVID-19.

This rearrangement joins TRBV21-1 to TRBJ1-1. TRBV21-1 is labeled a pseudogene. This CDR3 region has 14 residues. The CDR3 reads CASSGGRANTEAFF. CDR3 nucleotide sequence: TGTGCCAGCAGCGGAGGGAGGGCGAACACTGAAGCTTTCTTT.

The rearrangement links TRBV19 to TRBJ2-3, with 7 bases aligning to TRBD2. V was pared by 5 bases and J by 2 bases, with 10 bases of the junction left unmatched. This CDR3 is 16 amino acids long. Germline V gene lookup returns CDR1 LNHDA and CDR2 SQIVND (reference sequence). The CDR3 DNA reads TGTGCCAGTAGTTTCTCTAGCGGATCGATCACAGATACGCAGTATTTT. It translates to CASSFSSGSITDTQYF.

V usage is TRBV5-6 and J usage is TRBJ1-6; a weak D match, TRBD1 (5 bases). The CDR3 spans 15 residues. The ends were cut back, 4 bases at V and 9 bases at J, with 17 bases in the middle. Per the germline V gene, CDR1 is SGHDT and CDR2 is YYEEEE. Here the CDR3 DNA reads TGTGCCAGCAGCCCGTTGGACAAGATGGGTTCACCCCTCCACTTT. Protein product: CASSPLDKMGSPLHF.

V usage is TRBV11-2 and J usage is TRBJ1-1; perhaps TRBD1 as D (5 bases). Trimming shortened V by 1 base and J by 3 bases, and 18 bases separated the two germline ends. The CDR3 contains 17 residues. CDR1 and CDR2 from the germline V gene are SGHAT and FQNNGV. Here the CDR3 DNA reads TGTGCCAGCAGCTTAGTTGGGTTCGGGGGAACGCACACTGAAGCTTTCTTT. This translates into CASSLVGFGGTHTEAFF.

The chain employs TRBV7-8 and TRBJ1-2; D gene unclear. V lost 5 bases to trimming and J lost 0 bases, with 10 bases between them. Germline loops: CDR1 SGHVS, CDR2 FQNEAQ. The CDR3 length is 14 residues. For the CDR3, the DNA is TGTGCCAGCAGCAGGGCCGGGACTAACTATGGCTACACCTTC. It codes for CASSRAGTNYGYTF.

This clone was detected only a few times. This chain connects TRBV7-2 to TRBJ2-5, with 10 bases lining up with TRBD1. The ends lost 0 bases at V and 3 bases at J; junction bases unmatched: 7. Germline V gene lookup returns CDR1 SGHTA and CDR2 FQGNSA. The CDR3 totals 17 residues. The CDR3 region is CASSLALDRGKEETQYF. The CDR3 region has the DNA TGTGCCAGCAGCTTAGCCTTGGACAGGGGGAAAGAAGAGACCCAGTACTTC.

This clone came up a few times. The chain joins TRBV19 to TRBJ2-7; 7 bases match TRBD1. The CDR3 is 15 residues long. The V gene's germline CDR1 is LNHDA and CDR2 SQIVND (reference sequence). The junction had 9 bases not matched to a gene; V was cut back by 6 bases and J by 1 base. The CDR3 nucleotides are TGTGCCAGTAGGGAAACAGGGGACGGATCCTACGAGCAGTACTTC. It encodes CASRETGDGSYEQYF.

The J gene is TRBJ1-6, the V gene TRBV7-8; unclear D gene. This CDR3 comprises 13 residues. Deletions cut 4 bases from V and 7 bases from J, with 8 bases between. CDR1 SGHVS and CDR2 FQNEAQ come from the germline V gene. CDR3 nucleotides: TGTGCCAGCAGCTGGGAGGTCAATTCACCCCTCCACTTT. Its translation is CASSWEVNSPLHF.

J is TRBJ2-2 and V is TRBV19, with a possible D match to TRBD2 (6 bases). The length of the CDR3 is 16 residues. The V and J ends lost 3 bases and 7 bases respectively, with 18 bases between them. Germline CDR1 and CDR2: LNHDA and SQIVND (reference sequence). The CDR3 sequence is CASSILWGEVRGELFF. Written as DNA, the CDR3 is TGTGCCAGTAGTATCTTGTGGGGGGAAGTCCGCGGGGAGCTGTTTTTT.

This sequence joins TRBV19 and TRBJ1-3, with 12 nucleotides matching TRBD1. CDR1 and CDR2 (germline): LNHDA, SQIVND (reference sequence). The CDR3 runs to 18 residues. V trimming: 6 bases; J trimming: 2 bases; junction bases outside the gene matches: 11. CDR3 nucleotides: TGTGCCAGTAGGCTTCTCCCCGGGACAGGGGGCCCTGGAAACACCATATATTTT. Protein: CASRLLPGTGGPGNTIYF.

The CDR3 is CASSEITGTDEKLFF. CDR3 DNA sequence: TGTGCCAGCAGTGAGATTACAGGGACAGATGAAAAACTGTTTTTT. J is TRBJ1-4 and V is TRBV25-1, with 7 positions matching TRBD1. Germline V gene data show CDR1 as MGHDK and CDR2 as SYGVNS. V lost 3 bases to trimming and J lost 6 bases; unmatched junction nucleotides: 7. The CDR3 is made up of 15 amino acids. The full variable domain, its missing parts supplied by reference TRBV25-1 and TRBJ1-4, is EADIYQTPRYLVIGTGKKITLECSQTMGHDKMYWYQQDPGMELHLIHYSYGVNSTEKGDLSSESTVSRIRTEHFPLTLESARPSHTSQYLCASSEITGTDEKLFFGSGTQLSVL.

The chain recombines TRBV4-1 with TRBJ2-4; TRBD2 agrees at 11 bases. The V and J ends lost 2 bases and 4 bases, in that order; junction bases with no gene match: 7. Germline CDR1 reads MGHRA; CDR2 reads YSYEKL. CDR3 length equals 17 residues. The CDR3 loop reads CASSQYHSSGGKNIQYF. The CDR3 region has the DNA TGCGCCAGCAGCCAATATCATTCTAGCGGGGGGAAAAACATTCAGTACTTC.

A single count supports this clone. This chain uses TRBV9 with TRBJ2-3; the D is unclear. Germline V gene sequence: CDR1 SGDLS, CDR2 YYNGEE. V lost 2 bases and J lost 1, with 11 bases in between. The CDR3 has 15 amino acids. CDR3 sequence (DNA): TGTGCCAGCAGCGTTAGAACGGTAGGCACAGATACGCAGTATTTT. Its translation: CASSVRTVGTDTQYF.

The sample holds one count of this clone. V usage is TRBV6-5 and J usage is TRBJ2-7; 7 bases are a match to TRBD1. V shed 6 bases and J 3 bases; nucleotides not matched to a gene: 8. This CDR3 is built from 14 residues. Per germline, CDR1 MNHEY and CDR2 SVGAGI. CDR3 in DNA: TGTGCCAGCAGCCGCTCGGGACAGAGCTACGAGCAGTACTTC. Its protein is CASSRSGQSYEQYF.

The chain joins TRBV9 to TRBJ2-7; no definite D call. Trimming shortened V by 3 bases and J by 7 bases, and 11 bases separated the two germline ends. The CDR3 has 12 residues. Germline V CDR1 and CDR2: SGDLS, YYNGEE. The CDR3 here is CASSDPLGEQYF. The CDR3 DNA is TGTGCCAGCAGCGATCCTCTCGGGGAGCAGTACTTC.

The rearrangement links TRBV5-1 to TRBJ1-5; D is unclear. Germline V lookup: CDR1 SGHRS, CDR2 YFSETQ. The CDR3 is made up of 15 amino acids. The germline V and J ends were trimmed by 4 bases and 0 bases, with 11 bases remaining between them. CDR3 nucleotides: TGCGCCAGCAGCAAGGGAGACTATAGCAATCAGCCCCAGCATTTT. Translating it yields CASSKGDYSNQPQHF.

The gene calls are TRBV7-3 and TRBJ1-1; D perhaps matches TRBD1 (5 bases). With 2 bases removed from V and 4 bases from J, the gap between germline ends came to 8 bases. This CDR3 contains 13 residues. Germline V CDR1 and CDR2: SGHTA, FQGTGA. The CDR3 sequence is CASSLQGSTEAFF. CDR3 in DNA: TGTGCCAGCAGCTTACAGGGCAGCACTGAAGCTTTCTTT.

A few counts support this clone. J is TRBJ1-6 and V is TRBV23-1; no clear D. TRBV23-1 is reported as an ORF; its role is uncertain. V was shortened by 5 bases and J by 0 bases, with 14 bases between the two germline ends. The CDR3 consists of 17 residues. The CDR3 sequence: CASSTGGYSSYNSPLHF. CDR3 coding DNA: TGCGCCAGCAGTACGGGAGGTTATAGCTCCTATAATTCACCCCTCCACTTT.

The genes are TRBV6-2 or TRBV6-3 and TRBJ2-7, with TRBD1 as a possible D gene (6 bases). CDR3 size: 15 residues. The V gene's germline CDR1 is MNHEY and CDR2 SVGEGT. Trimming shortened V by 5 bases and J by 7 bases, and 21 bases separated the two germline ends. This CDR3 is CASSARDTPWGEQYF. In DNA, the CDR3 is TGTGCCAGCAGTGCTAGGGACACACCTTGGGGAGAGCAGTACTTC.

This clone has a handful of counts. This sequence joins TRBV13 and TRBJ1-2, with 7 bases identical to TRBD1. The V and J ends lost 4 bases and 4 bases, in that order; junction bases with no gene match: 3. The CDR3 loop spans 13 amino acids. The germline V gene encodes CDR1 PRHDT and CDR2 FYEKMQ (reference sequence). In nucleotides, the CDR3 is TGTGCCAGCAGCTCACGGACAGGCTATGGCTACACCTTC. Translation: CASSSRTGYGYTF.

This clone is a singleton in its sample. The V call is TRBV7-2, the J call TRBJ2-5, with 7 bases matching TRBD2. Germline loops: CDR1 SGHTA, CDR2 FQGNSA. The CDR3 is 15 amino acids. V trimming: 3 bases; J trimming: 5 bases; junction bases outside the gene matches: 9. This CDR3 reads CASSFAGVIGETQYF. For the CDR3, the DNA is TGTGCCAGCAGCTTCGCGGGAGTCATCGGGGAGACCCAGTACTTC.

Here the CDR3 reads CASSLRVRLAGTGELFF. As DNA, the CDR3 is TGTGCCAGCAGCTTACGGGTTCGACTAGCGGGCACCGGGGAGCTGTTTTTT. The chain couples TRBV7-6 to TRBJ2-2; TRBD2 matches at 10 bases. The junction had 7 bases not matched to a gene; V was cut back by 2 bases and J by 4 bases. The CDR3 spans 17 residues. Germline loops: CDR1 SGHVS, CDR2 FNYEAQ.

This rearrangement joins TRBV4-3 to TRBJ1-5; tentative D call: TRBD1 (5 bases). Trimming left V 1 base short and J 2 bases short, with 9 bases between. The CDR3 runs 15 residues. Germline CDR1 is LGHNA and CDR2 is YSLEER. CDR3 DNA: TGCGCCAGCAGCCAAGGCCTACAGGGCAATCAGCCCCAGCATTTT. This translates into CASSQGLQGNQPQHF.

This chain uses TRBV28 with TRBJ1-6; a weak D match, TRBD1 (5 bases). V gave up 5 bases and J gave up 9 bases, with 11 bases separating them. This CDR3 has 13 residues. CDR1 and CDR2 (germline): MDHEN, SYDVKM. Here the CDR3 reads CASSPPGISPLHF. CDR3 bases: TGTGCCAGCAGTCCTCCAGGGATTTCACCCCTCCACTTT.

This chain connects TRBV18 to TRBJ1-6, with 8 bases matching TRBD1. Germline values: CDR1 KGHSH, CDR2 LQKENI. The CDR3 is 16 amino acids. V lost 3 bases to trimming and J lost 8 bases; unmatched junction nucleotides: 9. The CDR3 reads CASSPIRQGIDSPLHF. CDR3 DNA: TGTGCCAGCTCACCTATAAGACAGGGGATTGATTCACCCCTCCACTTT.

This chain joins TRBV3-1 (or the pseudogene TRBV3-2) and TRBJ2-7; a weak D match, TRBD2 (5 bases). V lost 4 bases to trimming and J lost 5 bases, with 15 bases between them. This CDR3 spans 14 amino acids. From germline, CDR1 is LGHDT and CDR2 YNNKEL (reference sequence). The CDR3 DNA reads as TGTGCCAGCAGCCGGGTTTTCCCCGGGGACGAGCAGTACTTC. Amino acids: CASSRVFPGDEQYF.

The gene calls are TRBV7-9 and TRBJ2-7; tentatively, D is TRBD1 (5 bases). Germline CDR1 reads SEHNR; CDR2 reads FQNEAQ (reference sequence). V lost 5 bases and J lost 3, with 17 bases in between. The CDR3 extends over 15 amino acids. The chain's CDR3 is CASSTPGQGVYEQYF. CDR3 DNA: TGTGCCAGCAGCACTCCGGGCCAAGGGGTCTACGAGCAGTACTTC.

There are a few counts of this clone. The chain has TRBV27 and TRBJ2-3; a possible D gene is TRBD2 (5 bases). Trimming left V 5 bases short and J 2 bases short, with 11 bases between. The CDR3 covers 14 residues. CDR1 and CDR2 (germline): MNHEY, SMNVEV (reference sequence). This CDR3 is CASSPRRDTDTQYF. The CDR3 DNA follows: TGTGCCAGCAGTCCTCGACGGGACACAGATACGCAGTATTTT.

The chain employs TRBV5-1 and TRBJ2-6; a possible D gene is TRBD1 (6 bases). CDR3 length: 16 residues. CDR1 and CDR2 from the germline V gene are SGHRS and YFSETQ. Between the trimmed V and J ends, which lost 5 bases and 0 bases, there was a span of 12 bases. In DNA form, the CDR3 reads TGCGCCAGCAGGGGTGGCAGGGGCTCTGGGGCCAACGTCCTGACTTTC. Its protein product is CASRGGRGSGANVLTF.

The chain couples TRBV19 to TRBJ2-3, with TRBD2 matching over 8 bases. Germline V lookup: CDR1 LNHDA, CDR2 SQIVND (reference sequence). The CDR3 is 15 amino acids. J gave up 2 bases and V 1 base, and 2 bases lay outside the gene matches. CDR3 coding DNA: TGTGCCAGTAGTATAGGGACTAGCTTCACAGATACGCAGTATTTT. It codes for CASSIGTSFTDTQYF.